The T cell receptor beta chain under discussion was sequenced for a study of CD8 T cells in ankylosing spondylitis. Study-wide findings and caveats: Before this, some motif variants had been reported in reactive arthritis synovial fluid and blood. There was a TCR beta motif, made of roughly eight highly homologous variants, that appeared characteristic of ankylosing spondylitis blood.

The CDR3 loop spans 17 amino acids. The V segment lost 3 bases and the J segment 3 bases; nucleotides outside the gene matches: 10. The germline gives CDR1 MNHEY, CDR2 SVGAGI. Making use of molecular barcodes, quantitative 5'-RACE generated TCR beta libraries. TCRdb reprocessed the 5' RACE reads via MiXCR and lists one record per CDR3 protein. Among tens of thousands of distinct CDR3 sequences listed, about 27% were seen once. A few counts support this clonotype. The antigen remains undetermined. The sequenced material came from blood, either unsorted or a sorted T cell fraction (not recorded which). This clonotype originated in a male donor with ankylosing spondylitis or in good health (not recorded which). The chain combines TRBV6-5 with TRBJ2-1, with 8 bases matching TRBD1. DNA of the CDR3: TGTGCCAGCAGTTATCGGCCGCAGGGGGCTAACTACAATGAGCAGTTCTTC. Residues: CASSYRPQGANYNEQFF.